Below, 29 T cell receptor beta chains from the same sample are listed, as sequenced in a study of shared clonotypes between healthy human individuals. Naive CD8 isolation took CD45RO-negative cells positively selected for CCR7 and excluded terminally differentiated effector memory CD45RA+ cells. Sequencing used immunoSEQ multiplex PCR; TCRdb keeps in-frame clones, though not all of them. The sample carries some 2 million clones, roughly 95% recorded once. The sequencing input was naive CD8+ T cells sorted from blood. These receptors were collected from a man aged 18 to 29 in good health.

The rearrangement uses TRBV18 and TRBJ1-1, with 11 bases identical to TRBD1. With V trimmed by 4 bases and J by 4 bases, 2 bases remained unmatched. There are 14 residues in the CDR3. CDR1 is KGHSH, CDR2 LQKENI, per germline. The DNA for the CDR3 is TGTGCCAGCTCACGGGGACAGGGGGGCACTGAAGCTTTCTTT. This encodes CASSRGQGGTEAFF.

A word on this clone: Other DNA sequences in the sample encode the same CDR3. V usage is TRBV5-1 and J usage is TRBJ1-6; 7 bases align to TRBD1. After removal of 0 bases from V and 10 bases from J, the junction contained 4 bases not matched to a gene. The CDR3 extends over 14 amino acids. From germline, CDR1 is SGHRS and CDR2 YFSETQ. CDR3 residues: CASSLDRGGSPLHF. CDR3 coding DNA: TGCGCCAGCAGCTTGGACAGGGGAGGGTCACCCCTCCACTTT.

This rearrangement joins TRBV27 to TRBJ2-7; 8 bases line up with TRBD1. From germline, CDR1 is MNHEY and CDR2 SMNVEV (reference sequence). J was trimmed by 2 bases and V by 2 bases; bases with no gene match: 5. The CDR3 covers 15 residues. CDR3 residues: CASSLMGRGPYEQYF. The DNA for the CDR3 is TGTGCCAGCAGTTTAATGGGCAGGGGGCCCTACGAGCAGTACTTC.

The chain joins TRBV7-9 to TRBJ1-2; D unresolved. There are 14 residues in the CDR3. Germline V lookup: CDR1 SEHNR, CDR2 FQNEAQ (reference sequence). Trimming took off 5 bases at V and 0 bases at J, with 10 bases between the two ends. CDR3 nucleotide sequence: TGTGCCAGCAGCCCGCCCTGGGCTAACTATGGCTACACCTTC. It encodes CASSPPWANYGYTF. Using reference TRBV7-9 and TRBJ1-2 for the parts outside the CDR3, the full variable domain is DTGVSQNPRHKITKRGQNVTFRCDPISEHNRLYWYRQTLGQGPEFLTYFQNEAQLEKSRLLSDRFSAERPKGSFSTLEIQRTEQGDSAMYLCASSPPWANYGYTFGSGTRLTVV.

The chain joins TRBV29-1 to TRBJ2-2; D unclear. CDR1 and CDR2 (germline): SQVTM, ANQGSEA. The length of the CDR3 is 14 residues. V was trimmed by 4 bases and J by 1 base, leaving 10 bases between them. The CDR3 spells CSVVSPENTGELFF. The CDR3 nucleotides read TGCAGCGTTGTATCCCCAGAGAACACCGGGGAGCTGTTTTTT.

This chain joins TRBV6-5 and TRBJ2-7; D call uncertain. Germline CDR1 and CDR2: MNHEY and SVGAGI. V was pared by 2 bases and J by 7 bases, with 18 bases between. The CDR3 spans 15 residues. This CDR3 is CASSYREGSVREQYF. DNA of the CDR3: TGTGCCAGCAGTTACCGCGAAGGGTCGGTTCGTGAGCAGTACTTC.

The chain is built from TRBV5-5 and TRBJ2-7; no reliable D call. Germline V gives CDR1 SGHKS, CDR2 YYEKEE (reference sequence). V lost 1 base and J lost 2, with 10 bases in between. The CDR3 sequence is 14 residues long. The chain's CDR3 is CASSLRTYAYEQYF. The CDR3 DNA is TGTGCCAGCAGCTTGAGGACGTATGCCTACGAGCAGTACTTC.

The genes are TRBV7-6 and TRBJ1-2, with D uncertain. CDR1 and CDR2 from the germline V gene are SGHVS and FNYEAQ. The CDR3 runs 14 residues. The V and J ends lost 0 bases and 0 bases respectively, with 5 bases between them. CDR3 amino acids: CASSLAGSNYGYTF. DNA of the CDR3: TGTGCCAGCAGCTTAGCGGGATCTAACTATGGCTACACCTTC.

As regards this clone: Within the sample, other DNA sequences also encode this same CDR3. CDR3 nucleotide sequence: TGTGCCAGCAGCGTAGGCGGGACTAGCGGGAACGAGCAGTTCTTC. It specifies CASSVGGTSGNEQFF. The rearrangement joins TRBV9 to TRBJ2-1; 13 bases are shared with TRBD2. Germline lookup yields CDR1 SGDLS and CDR2 YYNGEE. Trimming at V came to 0 bases and at J to 10 bases, leaving 4 bases not matched to a gene. The CDR3 consists of 15 residues.

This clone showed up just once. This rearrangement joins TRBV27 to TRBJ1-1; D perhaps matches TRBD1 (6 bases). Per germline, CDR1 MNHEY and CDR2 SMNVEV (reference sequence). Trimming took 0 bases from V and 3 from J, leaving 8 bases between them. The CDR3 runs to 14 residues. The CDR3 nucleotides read TGTGCCAGCAGTTTATCCAGGGGTCACACTGAAGCTTTCTTT. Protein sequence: CASSLSRGHTEAFF.

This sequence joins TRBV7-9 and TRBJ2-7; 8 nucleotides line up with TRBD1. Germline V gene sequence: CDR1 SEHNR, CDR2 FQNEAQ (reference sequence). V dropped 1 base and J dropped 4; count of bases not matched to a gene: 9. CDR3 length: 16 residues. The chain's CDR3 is CASSLGGQGKVYEQYF. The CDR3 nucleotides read TGTGCCAGCAGCTTAGGAGGACAGGGCAAGGTGTACGAGCAGTACTTC.

The CDR3 spells CASSRPTGELFF. In nucleotides, the CDR3 is TGTGCCAGCAGTAGACCGACCGGGGAGCTGTTTTTT. V usage is TRBV6-6 and J usage is TRBJ2-2; D ambiguous. CDR1 and CDR2 (germline): MNHNY, SVGAGI (reference sequence). The CDR3 has 12 amino acids. The V end was cut by 5 bases, the J end by 5 bases, with 6 bases between.

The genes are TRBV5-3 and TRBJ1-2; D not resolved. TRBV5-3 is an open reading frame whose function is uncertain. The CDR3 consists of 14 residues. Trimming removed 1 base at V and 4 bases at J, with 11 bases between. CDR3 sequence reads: CARSLLSETYGYTF. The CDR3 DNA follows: TGTGCCAGAAGCTTGTTATCGGAAACCTATGGCTACACCTTC.

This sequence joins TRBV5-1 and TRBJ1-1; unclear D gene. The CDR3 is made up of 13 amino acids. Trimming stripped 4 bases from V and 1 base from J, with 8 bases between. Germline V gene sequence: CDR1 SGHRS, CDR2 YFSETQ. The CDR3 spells CASSHTGNTEAFF. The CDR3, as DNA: TGCGCCAGCAGCCACACGGGGAACACTGAAGCTTTCTTT.

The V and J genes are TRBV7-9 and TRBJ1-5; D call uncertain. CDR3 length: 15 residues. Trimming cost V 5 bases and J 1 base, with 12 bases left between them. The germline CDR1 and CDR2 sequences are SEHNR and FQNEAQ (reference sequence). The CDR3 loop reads CASSATDLSNQPQHF. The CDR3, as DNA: TGTGCCAGCAGCGCAACGGACCTAAGCAATCAGCCCCAGCATTTT.

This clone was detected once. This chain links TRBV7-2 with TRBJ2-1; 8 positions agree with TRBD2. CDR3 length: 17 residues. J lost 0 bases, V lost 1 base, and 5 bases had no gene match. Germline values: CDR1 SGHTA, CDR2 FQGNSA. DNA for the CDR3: TGTGCCAGCAGCTTAGGTAGGAGCGGGGGCTCCTACAATGAGCAGTTCTTC. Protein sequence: CASSLGRSGGSYNEQFF.

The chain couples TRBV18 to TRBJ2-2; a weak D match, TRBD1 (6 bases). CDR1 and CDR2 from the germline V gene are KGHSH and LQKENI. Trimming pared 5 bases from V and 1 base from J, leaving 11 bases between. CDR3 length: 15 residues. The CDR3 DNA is TGTGCCAGCTCAGCCGGGACACTGAACACCGGGGAGCTGTTTTTT. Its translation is CASSAGTLNTGELFF.

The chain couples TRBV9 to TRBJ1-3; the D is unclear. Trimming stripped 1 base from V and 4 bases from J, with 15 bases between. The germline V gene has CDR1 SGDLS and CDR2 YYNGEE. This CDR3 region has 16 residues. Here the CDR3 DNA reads TGTGCCAGCAGCGTATCTGGGTTTGGTTTAGGAAACACCATATATTTT. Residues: CASSVSGFGLGNTIYF.

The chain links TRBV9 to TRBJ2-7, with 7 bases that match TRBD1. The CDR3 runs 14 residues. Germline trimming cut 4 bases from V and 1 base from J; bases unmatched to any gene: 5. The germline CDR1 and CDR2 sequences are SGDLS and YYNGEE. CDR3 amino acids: CASSRDRESYEQYF. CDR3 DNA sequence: TGTGCCAGCAGCCGCGACAGGGAATCCTACGAGCAGTACTTC.

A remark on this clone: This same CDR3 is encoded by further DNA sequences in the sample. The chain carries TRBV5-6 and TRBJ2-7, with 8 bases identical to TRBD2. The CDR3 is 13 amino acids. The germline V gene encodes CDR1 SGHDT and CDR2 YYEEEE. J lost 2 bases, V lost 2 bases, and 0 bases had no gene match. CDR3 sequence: CASSFGGAYEQYF. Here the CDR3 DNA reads TGTGCCAGCAGCTTCGGGGGGGCCTACGAGCAGTACTTC.

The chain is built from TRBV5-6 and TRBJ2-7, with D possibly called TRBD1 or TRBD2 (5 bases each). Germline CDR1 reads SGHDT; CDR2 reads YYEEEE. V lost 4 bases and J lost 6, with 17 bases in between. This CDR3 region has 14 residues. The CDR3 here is CASSPAAGDGEQYF. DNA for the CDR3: TGTGCCAGCAGCCCTGCGGCCGGGGACGGCGAGCAGTACTTC.

The CDR3 spells CASTQGLSSYEQYF. Here the CDR3 DNA reads TGTGCCAGCACCCAGGGTCTTAGCTCCTACGAGCAGTACTTC. The V and J genes are TRBV5-4 and TRBJ2-7, with TRBD1 as a possible D gene (5 bases). Germline V gene data show CDR1 as SGHNT and CDR2 as YYREEE (reference sequence). Trimming left V 6 bases short and J 0 bases short, with 13 bases between. The CDR3 covers 14 residues.

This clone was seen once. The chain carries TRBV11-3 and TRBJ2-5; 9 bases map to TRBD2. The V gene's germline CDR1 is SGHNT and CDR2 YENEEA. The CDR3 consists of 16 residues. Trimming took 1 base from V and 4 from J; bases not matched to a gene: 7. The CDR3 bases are TGTGCCAGCAGCTTAGCGGCGGGAGGGCCGGGAGAGACCCAGTACTTC. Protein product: CASSLAAGGPGETQYF.

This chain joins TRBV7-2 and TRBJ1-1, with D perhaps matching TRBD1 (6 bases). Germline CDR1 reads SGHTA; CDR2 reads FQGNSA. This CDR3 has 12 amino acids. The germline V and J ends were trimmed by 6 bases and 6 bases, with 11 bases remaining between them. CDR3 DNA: TGTGCCAGCAGGTCGGGGGGGCCTGAAGCTTTCTTT. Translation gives CASRSGGPEAFF. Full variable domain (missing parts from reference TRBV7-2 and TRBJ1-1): GAGVSQSPSNKVTEKGKDVELRCDPISGHTALYWYRQSLGQGLEFLIYFQGNSAPDKSGLPSDRFSAERTGGSVSTLTIQRTQQEDSAVYLCASRSGGPEAFFGQGTRLTVV.

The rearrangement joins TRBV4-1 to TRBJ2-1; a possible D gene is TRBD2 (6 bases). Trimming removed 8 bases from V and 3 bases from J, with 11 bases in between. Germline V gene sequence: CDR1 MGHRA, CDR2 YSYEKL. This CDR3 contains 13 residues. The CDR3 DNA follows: TGCGCCAGCGGCGGGGTGGGCTACAATGAGCAGTTCTTC. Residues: CASGGVGYNEQFF.

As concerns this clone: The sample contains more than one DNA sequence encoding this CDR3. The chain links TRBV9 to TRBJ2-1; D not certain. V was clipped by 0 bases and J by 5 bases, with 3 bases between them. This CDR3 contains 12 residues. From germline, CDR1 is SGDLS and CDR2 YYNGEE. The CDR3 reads CASSVVNNEQFF. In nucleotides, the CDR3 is TGTGCCAGCAGCGTAGTCAACAATGAGCAGTTCTTC.

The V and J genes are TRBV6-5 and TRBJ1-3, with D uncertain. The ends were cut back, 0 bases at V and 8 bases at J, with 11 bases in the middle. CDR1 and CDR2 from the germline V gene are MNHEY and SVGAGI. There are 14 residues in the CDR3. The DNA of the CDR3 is TGTGCCAGCAGTTACTCTTCGGGTTTGGACACCATATATTTT. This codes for CASSYSSGLDTIYF.

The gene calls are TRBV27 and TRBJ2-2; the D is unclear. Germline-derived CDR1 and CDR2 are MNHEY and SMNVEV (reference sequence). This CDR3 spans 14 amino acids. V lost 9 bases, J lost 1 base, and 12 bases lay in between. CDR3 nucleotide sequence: TGTGCCAGTCAACGGGTAGTGAACACCGGGGAGCTGTTTTTT. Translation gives CASQRVVNTGELFF.

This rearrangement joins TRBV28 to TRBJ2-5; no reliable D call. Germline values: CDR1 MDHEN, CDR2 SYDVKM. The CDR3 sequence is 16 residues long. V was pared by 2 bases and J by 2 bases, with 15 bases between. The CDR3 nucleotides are TGTGCCAGCAGTTTAAAACCCCGTGGGCCACAAGAGACCCAGTACTTC. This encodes CASSLKPRGPQETQYF. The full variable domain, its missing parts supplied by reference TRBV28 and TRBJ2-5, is DVKVTQSSRYLVKRTGEKVFLECVQDMDHENMFWYRQDPGLGLRLIYFSYDVKMKEKGDIPEGYSVSREKKERFSLILESASTNQTSMYLCASSLKPRGPQETQYFGPGTRLLVL.